This TCR beta chain was observed in a study of CD8 T cells in ankylosing spondylitis. Overall study findings and caveats: It appeared that ankylosing spondylitis blood was characterized by a TCR beta motif of about eight highly homologous variants. Disease-associated clonotypes exhibited CD8+ identity and were relatively infrequent in peripheral blood. Certain motif variants had earlier appeared in reactive arthritis synovial fluid and blood. Reportedly, significant enrichment of disease-linked clones occurred in matched ankylosing spondylitis synovial fluid.

In this sample, this clonotype turned up a few times. The antigen is not known. Each TCR beta library was made by quantitative 5'-RACE that incorporated molecular barcodes. MiXCR, applied by TCRdb to the 5' RACE reads, yields one record per CDR3 protein. The sample lists about 400,000 distinct CDR3 sequences; around 22% were seen once. The CDR3 has 12 residues. Germline V gives CDR1 DFQATT, CDR2 SNEGSKA (reference sequence). J lost 6 bases, V lost 6 bases, and 6 bases had no gene match. The rearrangement links TRBV20-1 to TRBJ1-2, with TRBD1 identical over 8 bases. The sequencing sample was made of blood, either unsorted or a sorted T cell fraction (not recorded which). The receptor was isolated from a male donor with ankylosing spondylitis. The CDR3 reads CSAQTGAHGYTF. The CDR3 DNA follows: TGCAGTGCGCAGACAGGGGCTCATGGCTACACCTTC.